The 7 T cell receptor beta chains below all came from one sample that was sequenced in a study of T cells in women clearing cervical HPV infection. The assay was immunoSEQ multiplex PCR, and TCRdb's table has in-frame clones only and misses some. This repertoire includes 44,000 or so clones. The sequenced material came from blood buffy coat. The receptors originated from a woman aged 18 to 69 with a cervical HPV16 infection that either progressed to CIN3+ or cleared (not recorded which).

About this clone itself: Read data end 3 residues before the CDR3 end; the end is taken from the germline J gene. The J gene is TRBJ2-1, the V gene TRBV14; 7 bases fit TRBD2. Trimming took 4 bases from V and 4 from J; bases not matched to a gene: 7. The CDR3 consists of 15 residues. The V gene's germline CDR1 is SGHDN and CDR2 FVKESK. CDR3 bases read: TGTGCCAGCAGCCGGCCGGGACTACCTTACAATGAG. Protein: CASSRPGLPYNE. The CDR3 as a whole reads CASSRPGLPYNEQFF.

In the case of this clone: The read gets to within 3 residues of the CDR3 end, and the germline J gene fills in the rest. This chain joins TRBV12-3 or TRBV12-4 and TRBJ1-1; D is unclear. There are 18 residues in the CDR3. Trimming shortened V by 2 bases and J by 3 bases, and 22 bases separated the two germline ends. CDR3 residues: CASSLSSLVSIGDTEAFF. The CDR3 DNA, read in part, is TGTGCCAGCAGTTTATCGTCCCTGGTTTCGATCGGGGACACTGAA.

Notes on this clone: The CDR3 extends 3 residues past the end of the read, so its final part is completed from the germline J gene. V and J are TRBV28 and TRBJ2-7; TRBD2 matches at 7 bases. Per germline, CDR1 MDHEN and CDR2 SYDVKM. The V gene end was trimmed by 4 bases and the J gene end by 0 bases; junction bases not matched to a gene: 6. The CDR3 loop spans 15 amino acids. The CDR3 is CASSSPGEGSYEQYF. The DNA read from the CDR3 is TGTGCCAGCAGTTCCCCCGGGGAGGGCTCCTACGAG.

As concerns this clone: Read sequence stops 3 residues before the CDR3 end, and the germline J gene provides the missing end. The V call is TRBV7-9, the J call TRBJ1-1; the D is unclear. Per the germline V gene, CDR1 is SEHNR and CDR2 is FQNEAQ (reference sequence). Trimming pared 2 bases from V and 0 bases from J, leaving 7 bases between. The CDR3 is made up of 14 amino acids. The sequenced part of the CDR3 DNA is TGTGCCAGCAGCTTAACATTTCTGAACACTGAA. Amino acid sequence: CASSLTFLNTE. In full, the CDR3 reads CASSLTFLNTEAFF.

Concerning this clone itself: Sequencing ends 3 residues short of the CDR3 end; the germline J gene provides the rest. The chain joins TRBV23-1 to TRBJ2-4; tentative D call: TRBD1 (5 bases). TRBV23-1 is noted as an ORF with a role that remains uncertain. This CDR3 region has 17 residues. The ends were cut back, 6 bases at V and 0 bases at J, with 18 bases in the middle. The CDR3 is CASSGKTQVPAKNIQYF. The covered CDR3 bases are TGCGCCAGCAGCGGCAAAACACAGGTTCCAGCCAAAAACATT.

Points on this clone: The read terminates 3 residues before the CDR3 end, so the remaining end is supplied by the germline J gene. The chain is built from TRBV20-1 and TRBJ1-5; 8 nucleotides agree with TRBD1. The CDR3 consists of 16 residues. The junction had 13 bases not matched to a gene; V was cut back by 5 bases and J by 4 bases. In germline, CDR1 is DFQATT, CDR2 SNEGSKA (reference sequence). CDR3 bases read: TGCAGTGCTTATACTACCGGACAGGGACTGAATCAGCCC. It codes for CSAYTTGQGLNQP. The entire CDR3 protein reads CSAYTTGQGLNQPQHF.

Turning to this clone: The sequence runs out 3 residues before the end of the CDR3; the remainder is reconstructed from the germline J gene. V gene TRBV29-1 combines with J gene TRBJ1-1; a possible D gene is TRBD1 (6 bases). Trimming left V 6 bases short and J 2 bases short, with 16 bases between. Germline-derived CDR1 and CDR2 are SQVTM and ANQGSEA. The CDR3 covers 14 residues. The sequenced part of the CDR3 DNA is TGCAGCGTGGGGATTGGACAGCTTAACACTGAA. Amino acid sequence: CSVGIGQLNTE. The entire CDR3 protein reads CSVGIGQLNTEAFF.